This is a list of T cell receptor beta chains from one sample in a study of molecular identifiers for immune sequencing clone quantification. TCRdb processed the PCR reads anew with MiXCR; each CDR3 protein has one entry. The sample lists about half a million distinct CDR3 sequences, roughly 24% occurring once. The sample comprised naive CD8+ T cells from blood, with Jurkat cell RNA spiked in. These receptors came from a human donor in good health. Some libraries in this study had Jurkat cell RNA spiked in. CDR3s include the opening cysteine and the closing phenylalanine or tryptophan. A D gene is named only where the DNA matches it firmly.

v_gene: TRBV9
d_gene: -
CDR3aa: CASSVDPNSGNTIYF

v_gene: TRBV4-1
d_gene: -
CDR3aa: CASSQFTMNTEAFF

v_gene: TRBV27
d_gene: -
CDR3aa: CASSDTMNTEAFF

v_gene: TRBV30
d_gene: TRBD2
CDR3aa: CAWSVLAGDHYEQYF

v_gene: TRBV7-8
d_gene: TRBD1
CDR3aa: CASSHGQVDKLFF

v_gene: TRBV4-3
d_gene: TRBD1
CDR3aa: CASTIGTGVTGELFF

v_gene: TRBV20-1
d_gene: -
CDR3aa: CSAWGGKQGFEQYF

v_gene: TRBV7-9
d_gene: -
CDR3aa: CASSLSGVNIQYF

v_gene: TRBV30
d_gene: TRBD1
CDR3aa: CAWRGDRRVNEQFF

v_gene: TRBV7-6
d_gene: -
CDR3aa: CASSLGLRGSTDTQYF

v_gene: TRBV20-1
d_gene: -
CDR3aa: CSAFRGTGYQPQHF

v_gene: TRBV19
d_gene: -
CDR3aa: CASRTGGGEQYF

v_gene: TRBV29-1
d_gene: -
CDR3aa: CSVDQGNNQPQHF

v_gene: TRBV27
d_gene: -
CDR3aa: CASSLAQKNIQCF

v_gene: TRBV11-1
d_gene: -
CDR3aa: CASSELRTANTGELFF

v_gene: TRBV6-5
d_gene: -
CDR3aa: CASSSSTVNEKLFF

v_gene: TRBV29-1
d_gene: -
CDR3aa: CSVAGPFSYEQYF

v_gene: TRBV7-2
d_gene: TRBD1
CDR3aa: CASSLPGQGVTEAFF

v_gene: TRBV6-5
d_gene: -
CDR3aa: CASSYGPALEQYF

v_gene: TRBV2
d_gene: TRBD2
CDR3aa: CASSEMAPGTKGTGELFF

v_gene: TRBV6-2/TRBV6-3
d_gene: -
CDR3aa: CASGGTFSNQPQHF

v_gene: TRBV20-1
d_gene: TRBD1
CDR3aa: CSARDPGQGVTEAFF

v_gene: TRBV12-3/TRBV12-4
d_gene: -
CDR3aa: CASSRDSGYNEQFF

v_gene: TRBV6-6
d_gene: -
CDR3aa: CATASGSTEAFF

v_gene: TRBV11-2
d_gene: -
CDR3aa: CASSLNEQFF

v_gene: TRBV18
d_gene: -
CDR3aa: CASSPFGGPTYGQYF

v_gene: TRBV14
d_gene: -
CDR3aa: CASSPRGGEDPRTGELFF

v_gene: TRBV4-1
d_gene: -
CDR3aa: CASSQRGPSGANVLTF

v_gene: TRBV29-1
d_gene: -
CDR3aa: CSVFGRGTGELFF

v_gene: TRBV19
d_gene: TRBD1
CDR3aa: CASSSGGFDAEQYF

v_gene: TRBV7-2
d_gene: -
CDR3aa: CASSLVGPRETQYF

v_gene: TRBV4-3
d_gene: -
CDR3aa: CASSQGWQETNEKLFF

v_gene: TRBV20-1
d_gene: -
CDR3aa: CSAGHPSSYEQYF

v_gene: TRBV13
d_gene: TRBD1
CDR3aa: CASTTGAGGIYEQYF

v_gene: TRBV6-2/TRBV6-3
d_gene: -
CDR3aa: CASTLDLRGGSYTF

v_gene: TRBV11-2
d_gene: -
CDR3aa: CASSSDLYEAFF

v_gene: TRBV5-4
d_gene: -
CDR3aa: CASSWKDPGGEQYF

v_gene: TRBV11-2
d_gene: TRBD2
CDR3aa: CASSPGRGLDTQYF

v_gene: TRBV6-5
d_gene: -
CDR3aa: CASSQWGGELFF

v_gene: TRBV27
d_gene: -
CDR3aa: CASSPGQSSYGYTF

v_gene: TRBV6-2/TRBV6-3
d_gene: -
CDR3aa: CASGLGALKQETQYF

v_gene: TRBV2
d_gene: TRBD1
CDR3aa: CASSSVTGGGQPQHF

v_gene: TRBV7-9
d_gene: -
CDR3aa: CASSLVGRVEAFF